This T cell receptor beta chain was retrieved from a study of post-analysis software for immune sequencing data. For the study at large: As for disease course, relapsing-remitting, secondary progressive and progressive-relapsing multiple sclerosis were all included.

Regarding this clonotype: Antigen: not known.

Unique molecular identifiers had been added to the TCR beta cDNA libraries. Input populations of roughly 0.95 to 10 million T cells gave rise to roughly 500,000 cDNA molecules. From the PCR reads, TCRdb called clonotypes with MiXCR, one entry per CDR3 protein. The profile shows approximately 660,000 distinct CDR3 sequences, approximately 59% of them singletons. Looked up from germline, CDR1 is MDHEN and CDR2 is SYDVKM. V was pared by 8 bases and J by 1 base, with 8 bases of the junction left unmatched. This CDR3 contains 15 residues. Study-level results: There were roughly 5 TRBV segments more frequent in patients than controls, and TRBV5-6, TRBV5-1 and TRBV20-1 were among them. By F measure, samples from a shared preparation batch strongly co-clustered. Relative to controls, patients with multiple sclerosis showed significantly lower normalized Chao1 diversity.

This chain connects TRBV28 to TRBJ2-7, with TRBD1 matching 10 bases. Sequencing was carried out using blood. This receptor was obtained from a girl aged 2-10 years with multiple sclerosis. The CDR3 is CASGRPGQGSYEQYF. DNA for the CDR3: TGTGCCAGCGGACGCCCGGGACAGGGGTCCTACGAGCAGTACTTC. Drawing the rest from reference TRBV28 and TRBJ2-7, the complete variable domain is DVKVTQSSRYLVKRTGEKVFLECVQDMDHENMFWYRQDPGLGLRLIYFSYDVKMKEKGDIPEGYSVSREKKERFSLILESASTNQTSMYLCASGRPGQGSYEQYFGPGTRLTVT.